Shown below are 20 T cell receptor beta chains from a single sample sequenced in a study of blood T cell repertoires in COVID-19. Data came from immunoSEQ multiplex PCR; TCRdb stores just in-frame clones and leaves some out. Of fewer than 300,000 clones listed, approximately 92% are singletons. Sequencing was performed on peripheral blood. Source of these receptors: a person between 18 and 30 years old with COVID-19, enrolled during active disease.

The chain's CDR3 is CASTGQRQGGGIHEQYF. CDR3 nucleotides: TGTGCCAGCACGGGGCAGAGACAGGGGGGAGGAATTCACGAGCAGTACTTC. The chain employs TRBV28 and TRBJ2-5; 9 bases are shared with TRBD1. The DNA end favors TRBJ2-7, so the J call may be wrong. Germline CDR1 reads MDHEN; CDR2 reads SYDVKM. CDR3 length equals 17 residues.

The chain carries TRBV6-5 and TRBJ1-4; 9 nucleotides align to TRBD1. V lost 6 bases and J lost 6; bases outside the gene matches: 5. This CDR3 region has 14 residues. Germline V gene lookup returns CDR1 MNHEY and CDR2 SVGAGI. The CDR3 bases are TGTGCCAGCAGGCCGGGACAGGGATATGAAAAACTGTTTTTT. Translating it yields CASRPGQGYEKLFF.

The CDR3 region has the DNA TGTGCCAGCAGTTTAAATCGAGATACGCAGTATTTT. Translation gives CASSLNRDTQYF. V usage is TRBV12-3 or TRBV12-4 and J usage is TRBJ2-3; D is undetermined. The length of the CDR3 is 12 residues. V was clipped by 2 bases and J by 5 bases, with 5 bases between them.

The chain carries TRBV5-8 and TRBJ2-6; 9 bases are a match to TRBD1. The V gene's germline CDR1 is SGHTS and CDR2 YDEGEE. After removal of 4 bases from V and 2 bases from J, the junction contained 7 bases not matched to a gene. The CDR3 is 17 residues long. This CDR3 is CASSPYRGQAGANVLTF. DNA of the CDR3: TGTGCCAGCAGCCCGTACAGGGGGCAGGCTGGGGCCAACGTCCTGACTTTC.

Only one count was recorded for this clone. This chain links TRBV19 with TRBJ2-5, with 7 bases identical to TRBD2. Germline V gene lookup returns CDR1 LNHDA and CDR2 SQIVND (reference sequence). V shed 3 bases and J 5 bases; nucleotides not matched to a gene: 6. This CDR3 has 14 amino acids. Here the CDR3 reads CASSIGTGRETQYF. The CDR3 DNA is TGTGCCAGTAGTATTGGCACCGGGAGGGAGACCCAGTACTTC.

CDR3 sequence: CASSQVGTAGNTIYF. CDR3 coding DNA: TGTGCCAGCAGCCAAGTAGGGACAGCAGGAAACACCATATATTTT. The V and J genes are TRBV14 and TRBJ1-3; TRBD1 agrees at 7 bases. V shed 1 base and J 4 bases; nucleotides not matched to a gene: 4. Germline CDR1 SGHDN, CDR2 FVKESK. This CDR3 contains 15 residues.

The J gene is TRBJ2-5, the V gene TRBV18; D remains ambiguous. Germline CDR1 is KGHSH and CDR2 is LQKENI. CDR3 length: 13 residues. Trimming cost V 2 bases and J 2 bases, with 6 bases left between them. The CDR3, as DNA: TGTGCCAGCTCACCAGTCAGTCAAGAGACCCAGTACTTC. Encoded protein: CASSPVSQETQYF.

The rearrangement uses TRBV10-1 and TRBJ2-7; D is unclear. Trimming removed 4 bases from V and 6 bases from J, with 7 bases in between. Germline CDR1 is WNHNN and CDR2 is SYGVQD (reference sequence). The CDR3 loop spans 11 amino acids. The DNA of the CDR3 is TGCGCCAGCAGTGGGCCGGGCGAGCAGTACTTC. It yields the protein CASSGPGEQYF.

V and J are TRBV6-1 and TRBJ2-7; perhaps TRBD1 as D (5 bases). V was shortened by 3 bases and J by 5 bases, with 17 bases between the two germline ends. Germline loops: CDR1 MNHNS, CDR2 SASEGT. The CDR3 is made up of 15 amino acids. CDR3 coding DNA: TGTGCCAGCAGTGAGTGGGGCAGGGAATGGAACGAGCAGTACTTC. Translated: CASSEWGREWNEQYF.

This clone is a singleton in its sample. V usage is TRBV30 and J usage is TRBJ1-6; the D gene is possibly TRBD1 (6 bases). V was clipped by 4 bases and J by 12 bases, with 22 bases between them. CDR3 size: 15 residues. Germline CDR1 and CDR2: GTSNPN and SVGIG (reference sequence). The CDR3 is CAWTMLGDTRGPLHF. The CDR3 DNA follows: TGTGCCTGGACCATGCTGGGGGACACTCGGGGACCCCTCCACTTT.

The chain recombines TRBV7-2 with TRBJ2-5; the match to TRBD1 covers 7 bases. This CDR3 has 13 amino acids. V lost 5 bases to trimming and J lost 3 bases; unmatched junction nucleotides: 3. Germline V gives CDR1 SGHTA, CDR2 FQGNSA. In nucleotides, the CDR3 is TGTGCCAGCAGCCCTGGACAGGAAGAGACCCAGTACTTC. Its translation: CASSPGQEETQYF. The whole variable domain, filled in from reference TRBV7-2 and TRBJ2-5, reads GAGVSQSPSNKVTEKGKDVELRCDPISGHTALYWYRQSLGQGLEFLIYFQGNSAPDKSGLPSDRFSAERTGGSVSTLTIQRTQQEDSAVYLCASSPGQEETQYFGPGTRLLVL.

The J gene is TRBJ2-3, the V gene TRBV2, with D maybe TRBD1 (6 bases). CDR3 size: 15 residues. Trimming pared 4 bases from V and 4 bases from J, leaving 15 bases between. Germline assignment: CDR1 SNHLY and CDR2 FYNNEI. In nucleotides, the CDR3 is TGTGCCAGCAGTGTAAATACAGGGTCGGCAGATACGCAGTATTTT. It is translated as CASSVNTGSADTQYF. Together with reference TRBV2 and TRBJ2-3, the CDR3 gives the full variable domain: EPEVTQTPSHQVTQMGQEVILRCVPISNHLYFYWYRQILGQKVEFLVSFYNNEISEKSEIFDDQFSVERPDGSNFTLKIRSTKLEDSAMYFCASSVNTGSADTQYFGPGTRLTVL.

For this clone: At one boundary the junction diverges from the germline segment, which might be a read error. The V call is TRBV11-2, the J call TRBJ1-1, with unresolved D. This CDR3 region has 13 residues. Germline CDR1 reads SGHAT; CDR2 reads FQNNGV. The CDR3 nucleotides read TGTGCCAGCAGCTTAGATGGTAGTTTTTACGGAGGATTT. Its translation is CASSLDGSFYGGF.

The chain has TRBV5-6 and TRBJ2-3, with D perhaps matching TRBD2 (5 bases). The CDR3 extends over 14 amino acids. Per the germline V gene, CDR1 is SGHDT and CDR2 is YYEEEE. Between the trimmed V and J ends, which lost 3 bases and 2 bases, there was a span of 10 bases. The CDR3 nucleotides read TGTGCCAGCAGCTCTAAAGCGGACACAGATACGCAGTATTTT. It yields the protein CASSSKADTDTQYF.

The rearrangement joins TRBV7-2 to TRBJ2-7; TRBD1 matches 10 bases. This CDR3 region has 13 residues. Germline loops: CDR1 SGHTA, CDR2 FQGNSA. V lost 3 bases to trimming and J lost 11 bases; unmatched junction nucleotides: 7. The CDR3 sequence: CASSLDRGGGKYF. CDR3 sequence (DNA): TGTGCCAGCAGCTTGGACAGGGGGGGTGGCAAGTACTTC.

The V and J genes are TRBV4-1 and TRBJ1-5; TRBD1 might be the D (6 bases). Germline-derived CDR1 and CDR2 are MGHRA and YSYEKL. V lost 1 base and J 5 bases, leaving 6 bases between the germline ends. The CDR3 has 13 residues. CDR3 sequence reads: CASSQAGDQPQHF. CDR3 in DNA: TGCGCCAGCAGCCAAGCAGGGGATCAGCCCCAGCATTTT.

The CDR3 loop reads CASTTFNEQFF. CDR3 DNA sequence: TGTGCCAGCACGACATTCAATGAGCAGTTCTTC. The J gene is TRBJ2-1, the V gene TRBV28; D gene uncertain. The germline V gene encodes CDR1 MDHEN and CDR2 SYDVKM. The CDR3 extends over 11 amino acids. V lost 7 bases to trimming and J lost 6 bases, with 7 bases between them. The whole variable domain, remainder taken from reference TRBV28 and TRBJ2-1, is DVKVTQSSRYLVKRTGEKVFLECVQDMDHENMFWYRQDPGLGLRLIYFSYDVKMKEKGDIPEGYSVSREKKERFSLILESASTNQTSMYLCASTTFNEQFFGPGTRLTVL.

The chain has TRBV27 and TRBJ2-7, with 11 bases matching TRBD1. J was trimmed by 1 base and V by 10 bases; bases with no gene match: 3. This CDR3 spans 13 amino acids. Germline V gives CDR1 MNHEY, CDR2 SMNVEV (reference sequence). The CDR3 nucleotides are TGTGCCACCGGGGACAGGGGGTCCTACGAGCAGTACTTC. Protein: CATGDRGSYEQYF.

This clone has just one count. The CDR3 loop is CASSPTPRGTEAFF. CDR3 DNA sequence: TGCGCCAGCAGTCCCACTCCCCGAGGCACTGAAGCTTTCTTT. The chain couples TRBV10-2 to TRBJ1-1; no reliable D call. Per germline, CDR1 WSHSY and CDR2 SAAADI. The CDR3 consists of 14 residues. Trimming pared 5 bases from V and 4 bases from J, leaving 14 bases between.

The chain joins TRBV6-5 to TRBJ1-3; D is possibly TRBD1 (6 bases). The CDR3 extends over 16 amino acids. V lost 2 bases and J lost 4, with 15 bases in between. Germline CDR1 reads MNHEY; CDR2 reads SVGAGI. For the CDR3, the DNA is TGTGCCAGCAGTTACGCGGCCGGGGGGCCAGGAAACACCATATATTTT. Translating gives CASSYAAGGPGNTIYF.